The entry below describes one TCR beta chain. This receptor's antigen is unknown. According to the germline V gene, CDR1 reads MGHRA and CDR2 reads YSYEKL. From the cysteine up to the phenylalanine, the CDR3 has a length of 13 residues. This entry has no DNA. TCRdb lists the instrument as NextSeq 550. The Human TCR Profiling Kit (MiLaboratory) was used to prepare UMI-labeled 5' RACE TRB cDNA libraries. cDNA synthesis used the entire amount of extracted RNA, and PCR amplification then used the entire amount of cDNA produced. Libraries were prepared in parallel with an identical number of PCR cycles. On the study's bioinformatics: With a minimum of two reads required per UMI, MIGEC and MiXCR pulled out about 57,000 +/- 9,900 unique UMI-labeled TRB cDNA molecules from each library. An average of approximately 40,000 +/- 10,000 functional in-frame TRB CDR3 nucleotide clonotypes without stop codons was found per library. After downsampling to 5000 UMI-labeled TRB molecules per sample, diversity metrics, including normalized Shannon-Wiener and Chao1, were computed in VDJtools. VDJtools was used to calculate clonotype-size-weighted physicochemical properties of the central five CDR3 residues, namely interaction energy, strength, volume and Kidera factor 4. After the reads were reprocessed by TCRdb, one entry was made per CDR3 protein sequence, with no DNA. The V and J calls follow TCRdb's processing rather than the paper's. The sample's own table lists 45,000 to 65,000 distinct CDR3 sequences. The biggest ten clones account for around 1.5% of the sample.

These data belong to a study of CXCR3-negative and CXCR3-positive naive CD8 T cells (dated by TCRdb to about 2019). In the study overall: In total, approximately 130 million TRB reads were obtained, corresponding to roughly 1.5 +/- 0.3 million reads per library. Data from about ten donors, pooled across two independent experiments, went into the diversity and physicochemical repertoire analyses. For the TRBV-TRBJ cluster analysis, the naive subsets came from 5 donors, while the memory cells came from 3 donors.

For each CD8+ T cell subset, flow sorting was done in triplicate, and 250,000 to 300,000 cells per subset went directly into RLT lysis buffer. To keep memory contaminants out, a stringent definition of naive CD8+ T cells was applied: CD45RO-CCR7+CD27+CD95-. Using standard density gradient centrifugation, peripheral blood mononuclear cells were isolated from buffy coats. A FACSAria III was used to flow-sort naive CD8+ T cells into CXCR3-negative and CXCR3-positive populations. Total RNA was extracted from sorted cells with an RNeasy Mini Kit. Study-level results and caveats: Comparably high repertoire diversity was found in both naive subsets, whereas much lower repertoire diversity was found in memory CD8+ T cells. Similar TRBV-TRBJ usage was shown by naive CXCR3-negative and CXCR3-positive cells from the same donor, whereas distinct patterns were shown by memory cells. TRB CDR3s from CXCR3-positive naive cells showed higher hydrophobicity (lower Kidera factor 4), lower energy, and higher strength and volume indices than CXCR3-negative naive cells. Because surface CD5, which has been linked to self-reactivity in mice, was comparable between naive subsets, TCR interaction strength was also inferred from TRB CDR3 physicochemical properties. CXCR3 expression partially decreased after cryopreservation, so most assays used freshly isolated PBMCs.

The sequence was obtained from a human donor in good health. Some clones in this sample may be carry-over from other donors' samples. The sample comprised naive CXCR3- CD8+ T cells from blood. The cell subset or site label, read with the paper, signifies: CD45RO-CCR7+CD27+CD95- naive CD8+ T cells lacking CXCR3 (TNR3-). The sequence links TRBV4-1 to TRBJ2-3; TCRdb's D call, TRBD2, is unchecked because there is no DNA. This receptor carries the CDR3 CATTAAGTDTQYF.